This T cell receptor (beta chain) is from a study of response to subunit inactivated influenza vaccine. Germline V gene lookup returns CDR1 MNHEY and CDR2 SVGEGT. V lost 7 bases to trimming and J lost 3 bases; unmatched junction nucleotides: 3. This CDR3 spans 12 amino acids. TCRdb re-called the RT-PCR reads through MiXCR, storing one row per CDR3 protein. The table has roughly 630,000 distinct CDR3 sequences, about 15% seen once. This clonotype was counted between two and nine times. This sequence was found in a man aged 45-65 years who received an inactivated influenza vaccine. The chain uses TRBV6-2 or TRBV6-3 and TRBJ2-7; 7 bases are shared with TRBD1. The sequencing used PBMCs from blood, collected around two weeks before vaccination. CDR3 loop: CASTQGVYEQYF. The CDR3 DNA sequence: TGTGCCAGCACGCAGGGGGTCTACGAGCAGTACTTC.